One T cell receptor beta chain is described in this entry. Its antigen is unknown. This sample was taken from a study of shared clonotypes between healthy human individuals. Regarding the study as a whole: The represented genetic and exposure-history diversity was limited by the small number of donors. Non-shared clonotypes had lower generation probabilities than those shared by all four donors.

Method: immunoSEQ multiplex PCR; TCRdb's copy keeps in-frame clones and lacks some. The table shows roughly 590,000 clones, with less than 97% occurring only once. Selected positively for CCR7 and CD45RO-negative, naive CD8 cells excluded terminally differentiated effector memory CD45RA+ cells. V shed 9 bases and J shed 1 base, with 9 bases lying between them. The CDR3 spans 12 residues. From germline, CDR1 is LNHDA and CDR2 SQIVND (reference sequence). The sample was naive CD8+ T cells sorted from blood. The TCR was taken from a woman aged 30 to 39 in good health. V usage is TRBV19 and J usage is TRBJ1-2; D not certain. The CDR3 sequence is CASKGGNYGYTF. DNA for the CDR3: TGTGCCAGCAAGGGAGGTAACTATGGCTACACCTTC.